Included here is one TCR beta chain sequence, with context. This sample stems from a study of OX40 agonist ivuxolimab in advanced cancers. The protocol was immunoSEQ multiplex PCR, while the TCRdb copy is restricted to in-frame clones and leaves out a portion. The table has 70,000 to 95,000 clones, approximately 94% seen once; the top ten hold about 2.4%. This sample comprised CD4+ or CD8+ T cells sorted from blood, obtained in a trial of the OX40 agonist ivuxolimab. This sequence originates from an adult with an advanced solid tumor such as melanoma, head and neck, liver or kidney cancer.

The CDR3 DNA reads as TGTGCCAGCAACACACAGGATTACGAGCAGTACTTC. Its translation: CASNTQDYEQYF. V usage is TRBV5-6 and J usage is TRBJ2-7, with D possibly being TRBD1 (5 bases). CDR1 is SGHDT, CDR2 YYEEEE, per germline. The ends were cut back, 6 bases at V and 4 bases at J, with 11 bases in the middle. There are 12 residues in the CDR3.